Below, 3 T cell receptor beta chains from the same sample are listed, as sequenced in a study of graft-versus-host responses after intestinal transplantation. The antigens these receptors bind are not known. The method was immunoSEQ multiplex PCR; TCRdb's version includes in-frame clones alone and lacks a portion of them. The sample has 150,000 or so clones; nearly 95% are singletons. Sequencing was performed on unstimulated CD4+ T cells sorted from spleen or lymph node cells, taken before intestinal transplant. The receptors here all came from a human donor who received an intestinal transplant.

DNA of the CDR3: TGCAGCGTTCAGCTGTTAAGGGACACTGAAGCTTTCTTT. Its protein is CSVQLLRDTEAFF. The chain combines TRBV29-1 with TRBJ1-1; no firm D call. The germline gives CDR1 SQVTM, CDR2 ANQGSEA. V was shortened by 5 bases and J by 3 bases, with 13 bases between the two germline ends. The CDR3 sequence is 13 residues long.

This clone was picked up one time. The chain is built from TRBV7-8 and TRBJ2-6; maybe TRBD1 (5 bases). There are 15 residues in the CDR3. The germline gives CDR1 SGHVS, CDR2 FQNEAQ. The V gene lost 2 bases and the J gene lost 5 bases, with 10 bases spanning the gap. The DNA for the CDR3 is TGTGCCAGCAGCTTACAGGGTTCTAGGGCCAACGTCCTGACTTTC. Translating it yields CASSLQGSRANVLTF.

This clone is a singleton in its sample. The chain combines TRBV25-1 with TRBJ1-4; 7 bases are shared with TRBD1. CDR3 length: 14 amino acids. From germline, CDR1 is MGHDK and CDR2 SYGVNS. Trimming cost V 6 bases and J 6 bases; bases outside gene matches: 7. Written as DNA, the CDR3 is TGTGCCAGCAGGTCCGACAGGGACTATGAAAAACTGTTTTTT. It yields the protein CASRSDRDYEKLFF. The complete variable domain, with remaining parts taken from reference TRBV25-1 and TRBJ1-4, reads EADIYQTPRYLVIGTGKKITLECSQTMGHDKMYWYQQDPGMELHLIHYSYGVNSTEKGDLSSESTVSRIRTEHFPLTLESARPSHTSQYLCASRSDRDYEKLFFGSGTQLSVL.